The following is a T cell receptor (beta chain) sequence with its context. The primer mix had 60 Vbeta and 13 Jbeta primers. Clones were sequenced by immunoSEQ multiplex PCR, and TCRdb holds only the in-frame ones, with some missing. The table lists about 130,000 clones, about 82% of them singletons. The sample is drawn from a study of cytomegalovirus exposure and HLA in healthy donors. The CDR3 runs 15 residues. Trimming stripped 0 bases from V and 4 bases from J, with 10 bases between. Germline V gene data show CDR1 as PRHDT and CDR2 as FYEKMQ (reference sequence). The specimen sequenced was PBMCs. This chain connects TRBV13 to TRBJ1-3; weak D call: TRBD1 (5 bases). The clonotype originates from a man aged 25 to 40 in good health. Written as DNA, the CDR3 is TGTGCCAGCAGCTTAGGCCAGGGTTGGGGAAACACCATATATTTT. It codes for CASSLGQGWGNTIYF.